The text below deals with one TCR beta chain. Germline loops: CDR1 SGHRS, CDR2 YFSETQ. CDR3 length: 15 residues. J lost 0 bases, V lost 7 bases, and 9 bases had no gene match. This specimen belongs to a study of technical replicates of blood from several donors. Clones were read by immunoSEQ multiplex PCR, and TCRdb kept only the in-frame ones, dropping some. The sample lists 65,000 to 90,000 clones; 85% to 95% were seen once. The specimen was T cells isolated from PBMCs. This clonotype was sampled from a human donor in good health. The chain links TRBV5-1 to TRBJ1-1, with TRBD1 matching over 7 bases. CDR3: CASGWGTAMNTEAFF. CDR3 nucleotides: TGCGCCAGCGGCTGGGGGACAGCGATGAACACTGAAGCTTTCTTT.